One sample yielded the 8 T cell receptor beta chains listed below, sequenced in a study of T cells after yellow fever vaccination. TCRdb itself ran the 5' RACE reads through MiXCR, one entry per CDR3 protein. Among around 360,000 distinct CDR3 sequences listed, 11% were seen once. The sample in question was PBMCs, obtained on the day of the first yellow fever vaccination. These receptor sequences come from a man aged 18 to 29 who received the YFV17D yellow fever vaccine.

In DNA form, the CDR3 reads TGCGCCAGCAGCCAAGCCTTCCGGCAGGGCCCATACAATGAGCAGTTCTTC. Its protein product is CASSQAFRQGPYNEQFF. The chain recombines TRBV4-3 with TRBJ2-1, with TRBD1 as a possible D gene (5 bases). In germline, CDR1 is LGHNA, CDR2 YSLEER. This CDR3 is 17 amino acids long. Trimming removed 1 base at V and 4 bases at J, with 17 bases between.

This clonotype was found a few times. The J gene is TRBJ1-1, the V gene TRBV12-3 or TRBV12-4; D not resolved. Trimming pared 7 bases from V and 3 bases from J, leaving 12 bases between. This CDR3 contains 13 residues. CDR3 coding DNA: TGTGCCAGCACCGGCACAGAATACACTGAAGCTTTCTTT. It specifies CASTGTEYTEAFF.

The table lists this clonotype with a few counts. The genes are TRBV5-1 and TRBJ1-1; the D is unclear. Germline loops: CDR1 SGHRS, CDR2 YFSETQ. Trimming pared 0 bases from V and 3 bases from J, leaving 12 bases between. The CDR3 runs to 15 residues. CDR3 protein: CASSLDSGSYTEAFF. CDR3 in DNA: TGCGCCAGCAGCTTGGATTCGGGCAGTTACACTGAAGCTTTCTTT.

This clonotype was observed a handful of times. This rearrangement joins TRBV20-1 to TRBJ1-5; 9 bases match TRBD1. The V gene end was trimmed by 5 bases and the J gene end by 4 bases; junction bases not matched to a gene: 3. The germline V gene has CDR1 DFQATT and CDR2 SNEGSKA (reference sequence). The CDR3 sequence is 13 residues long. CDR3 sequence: CSAGGQGNQPQHF. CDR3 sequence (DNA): TGCAGTGCTGGAGGACAGGGGAATCAGCCCCAGCATTTT.

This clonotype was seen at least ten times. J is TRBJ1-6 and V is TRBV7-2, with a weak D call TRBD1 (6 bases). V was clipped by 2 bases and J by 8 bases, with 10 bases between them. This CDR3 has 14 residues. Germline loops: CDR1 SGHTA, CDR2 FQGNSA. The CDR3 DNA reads TGTGCCAGCAGCTTAAGAGGGGGGGATTCACCCCTCCACTTT. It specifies CASSLRGGDSPLHF.

CDR3: CASSFAATRYEQYF. The CDR3 nucleotides are TGTGCCAGCAGCTTTGCTGCCACTCGCTACGAGCAGTACTTC. The V gene is TRBV21-1, the J gene TRBJ2-7. TRBV21-1 is flagged as a pseudogene. CDR3 length: 14 residues.

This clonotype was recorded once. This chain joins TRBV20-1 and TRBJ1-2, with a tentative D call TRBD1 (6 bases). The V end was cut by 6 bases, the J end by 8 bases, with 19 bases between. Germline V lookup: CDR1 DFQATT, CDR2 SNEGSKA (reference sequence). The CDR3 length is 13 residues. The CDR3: CSANVQGLYGYTF. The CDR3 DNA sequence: TGCAGTGCAAACGTCCAGGGGCTTTACGGCTACACCTTC.

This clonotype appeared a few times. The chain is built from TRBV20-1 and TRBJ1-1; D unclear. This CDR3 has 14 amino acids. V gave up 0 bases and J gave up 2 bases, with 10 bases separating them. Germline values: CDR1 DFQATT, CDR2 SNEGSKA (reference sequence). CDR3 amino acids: CSARDEGINTEAFF. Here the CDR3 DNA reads TGCAGTGCTAGAGATGAGGGAATAAACACTGAAGCTTTCTTT.